Each of the 31 T cell receptor beta chains below was sequenced from the same sample in a study of spatial heterogeneity in lung cancer. TCRdb re-derived calls from the 5' RACE reads in MiXCR, one entry per CDR3 protein. The sample shows more than 10,000 distinct CDR3 sequences, around 4% of them seen only once. The time point denotes: sample taken at primary tumor resection. In each case, whole RNA from tumor, nontumor lung or frozen PBMC was sequenced unsorted. The input for sequencing was PBMCs, taken at surgery. These receptors all stem from a male donor with early-stage non-small cell lung cancer.

This clonotype was counted many times. Because the library targeted alpha chains, this beta chain is an off-target read whose size means little. The chain uses TRBV7-9 and TRBJ2-2; tentative D call: TRBD1 (6 bases). The CDR3 has 19 amino acids. The V end was cut by 3 bases, the J end by 1 base, with 21 bases between. The germline CDR1 and CDR2 sequences are SEHNR and FQNEAQ (reference sequence). The CDR3 spells CASSLVRRQVFGNTGELFF. The CDR3 bases are TGTGCCAGCAGCTTGGTGAGGAGACAGGTTTTCGGGAACACCGGGGAGCTGTTTTTT. Together with reference TRBV7-9 and TRBJ2-2, the CDR3 gives the full variable domain: DTGVSQNPRHKITKRGQNVTFRCDPISEHNRLYWYRQTLGQGPEFLTYFQNEAQLEKSRLLSDRFSAERPKGSFSTLEIQRTEQGDSAMYLCASSLVRRQVFGNTGELFFGEGSRLTVL.

This clonotype was counted at least ten times. Within a library made for alpha chains, this beta chain is off target, and its count is uninformative. V gene TRBV28 combines with J gene TRBJ1-5; TRBD1 matches at 7 bases. CDR1 and CDR2 from the germline V gene are MDHEN and SYDVKM. The ends lost 5 bases at V and 2 bases at J; junction bases unmatched: 6. The CDR3 consists of 15 residues. The CDR3 DNA sequence: TGTGCCAGCAGTCTGGCAGGGGGTGGCAATCAGCCCCAGCATTTT. Its translation: CASSLAGGGNQPQHF.

As regards this clonotype: A much larger clone sits a single nucleotide away, making a read error possible. This beta chain represents an off-target read in a library built for alpha chains; its size is of limited meaning. The V and J genes are TRBV6-1 and TRBJ2-7; D uncertain. The CDR3 length is 10 residues. V lost 6 bases and J lost 6, with 6 bases in between. The germline CDR1 and CDR2 sequences are MNHNS and SASEGT. CDR3 sequence reads: CASRESEQYF. DNA for the CDR3: TGTGCCAGCAGGGAGAGCGAGCAGTACTTC.

This clonotype was seen ten or more times. The size of this beta chain means little, since it is a stray read in a library made for alpha chains. DNA of the CDR3: TGTGCCAGCCTCCCTGACTCTGGAAACACCATATATTTT. This encodes CASLPDSGNTIYF. This chain links TRBV2 with TRBJ1-3; D is ambiguous. Germline loops: CDR1 SNHLY, CDR2 FYNNEI. Trimming took off 8 bases at V and 0 bases at J, with 8 bases between the two ends. This CDR3 has 13 amino acids.

In this sample, this clonotype turned up a few times. The library was designed around alpha chains, so this beta chain is a stray read whose abundance carries little weight. The chain joins TRBV28 to TRBJ1-1; perhaps TRBD1 as D (5 bases). CDR1 MDHEN and CDR2 SYDVKM come from the germline V gene. V lost 7 bases and J 0 bases, leaving 15 bases between the germline ends. CDR3 length: 15 amino acids. CDR3: CASNSPGRMNTEAFF. Written as DNA, the CDR3 is TGTGCCAGCAATTCGCCGGGACGGATGAACACTGAAGCTTTCTTT. Using reference TRBV28 and TRBJ1-1 for the parts outside the CDR3, the full variable domain is DVKVTQSSRYLVKRTGEKVFLECVQDMDHENMFWYRQDPGLGLRLIYFSYDVKMKEKGDIPEGYSVSREKKERFSLILESASTNQTSMYLCASNSPGRMNTEAFFGQGTRLTVV.

This clonotype was counted ten times or more. This beta chain was picked up by a library intended for alpha chains and is off target, so its count carries little meaning. V usage is TRBV27 and J usage is TRBJ1-2; the D gene is possibly TRBD1 (5 bases). V was pared by 3 bases and J by 4 bases, with 15 bases between. This CDR3 is 15 amino acids long. Germline V CDR1 and CDR2: MNHEY, SMNVEV (reference sequence). The CDR3 sequence is CASSFGRAYAYGYTF. The DNA of the CDR3 is TGTGCCAGCAGTTTTGGCAGGGCCTACGCCTATGGCTACACCTTC.

This clonotype was picked up many times. This beta chain appears as a stray read in a library generated for alpha chains; its size is not informative. This chain connects TRBV6-2 or TRBV6-3 to TRBJ2-3; unclear D gene. Trimming shortened V by 0 bases and J by 5 bases, and 3 bases separated the two germline ends. The CDR3 length is 12 residues. Germline-derived CDR1 and CDR2 are MNHEY and SVGEGT. The CDR3 nucleotides are TGTGCCAGCAGTTACTCGAAAGATACGCAGTATTTT. Translating gives CASSYSKDTQYF.

Ten or more counts support this clonotype. This beta chain lies outside the target of a library built for alpha chains; its clone size means little. V and J are TRBV7-9 and TRBJ2-3; a possible D gene is TRBD2 (5 bases). Trimming took 5 bases from V and 10 from J, leaving 19 bases between them. The germline CDR1 and CDR2 sequences are SEHNR and FQNEAQ (reference sequence). CDR3 size: 14 residues. For the CDR3, the DNA is TGTGCCAGCAGCCCGCCCCTACTTAGTAGCGCGCAGTATTTT. As protein: CASSPPLLSSAQYF.

In its sample, this clonotype was seen many times. Within a library made for alpha chains, this beta chain is off target, and its count is uninformative. V is TRBV19 and J is TRBJ2-7, with D maybe TRBD1 (6 bases). The CDR3 is 17 amino acids. The germline V and J ends were trimmed by 3 bases and 8 bases, with 26 bases remaining between them. Germline CDR1 and CDR2: LNHDA and SQIVND (reference sequence). The CDR3, as DNA: TGTGCCAGTAGTATGGTCGCTAGACAGGCACCCCGTAAGAAGCAGTACTTC. This codes for CASSMVARQAPRKKQYF.

This clonotype was counted ten times or more. Within a library made for alpha chains, this beta chain is off target, and its count is uninformative. The rearrangement uses TRBV7-8 and TRBJ1-2; D is possibly TRBD1 (5 bases). Trimming shortened V by 5 bases and J by 8 bases, and 15 bases separated the two germline ends. The CDR3 extends over 13 amino acids. Per germline, CDR1 SGHVS and CDR2 FQNEAQ. The DNA of the CDR3 is TGTGCCAGCAGCCCATTACGGGGGGAGGGCTACACCTTC. It codes for CASSPLRGEGYTF.

This clonotype was picked up a small number of times. This beta chain is off target for a library built for alpha chains, so its abundance means little. The chain has TRBV24-1 and TRBJ2-3; D not certain. Trimming left V 2 bases short and J 0 bases short, with 8 bases between. The CDR3 covers 15 residues. Germline V gene data show CDR1 as KGHDR and CDR2 as SFDVKD. The DNA for the CDR3 is TGTGCCACCAGTGATTGGCTACAAAGCACAGATACGCAGTATTTT. Residues: CATSDWLQSTDTQYF.

This clonotype was detected ten times or more. Because the library targeted alpha chains, this beta chain is an off-target read whose size means little. The chain couples TRBV6-2 or TRBV6-3 to TRBJ2-4, with D hard to call. The V gene lost 9 bases and the J gene lost 0 bases, with 9 bases spanning the gap. The length of the CDR3 is 13 residues. Germline loops: CDR1 MNHEY, CDR2 SVGEGT. The CDR3 spells CARKTVAKNIQYF. CDR3 coding DNA: TGTGCCAGGAAAACAGTAGCCAAAAACATTCAGTACTTC.

This clonotype was seen at least ten times. This beta chain slipped into a library made for alpha chains as a stray read, so its size is not meaningful. This chain links TRBV5-1 with TRBJ1-4, with TRBD1 as a possible D gene (5 bases). The CDR3 sequence is 14 residues long. Trimming took off 4 bases at V and 8 bases at J, with 15 bases between the two ends. From germline, CDR1 is SGHRS and CDR2 YFSETQ. CDR3 sequence reads: CASSSPRDGEKLFF. DNA for the CDR3: TGCGCCAGCAGCAGCCCCAGGGACGGCGAAAAACTGTTTTTT.

In its sample, this clonotype was seen many times. This beta chain is an unintended read in a library built for alpha chains; its size means little. This chain connects TRBV9 to TRBJ2-7; D is perhaps TRBD1 (5 bases). The CDR3 extends over 14 amino acids. With 0 bases removed from V and 7 bases from J, the gap between germline ends came to 14 bases. The germline CDR1 and CDR2 sequences are SGDLS and YYNGEE. The CDR3 DNA follows: TGTGCCAGCAGCGTAGAAGGGGAAGGTGCTGAGCAGTACTTC. It codes for CASSVEGEGAEQYF.

This clonotype was seen ten or more times. Because the library targeted alpha chains, this beta chain is an off-target read whose size means little. This chain connects TRBV19 to TRBJ2-7, with a possible D match to TRBD1 (6 bases). Germline lookup yields CDR1 LNHDA and CDR2 SQIVND (reference sequence). Trimming removed 11 bases at V and 2 bases at J, with 25 bases between. This CDR3 has 16 residues. The CDR3 nucleotides are TGTGCCGGGGGCCTTTCCGGGACAAGAACCACCTACGAGCAGTACTTC. It is translated as CAGGLSGTRTTYEQYF.

Comments on this clonotype: This beta chain lies outside the target of a library built for alpha chains; its clone size means little. V is TRBV27 and J is TRBJ2-2; D not resolved. Per the germline V gene, CDR1 is MNHEY and CDR2 is SMNVEV (reference sequence). CDR3 length: 15 amino acids. Trimming stripped 2 bases from V and 1 base from J, with 8 bases between. In DNA form, the CDR3 reads TGTGCCAGCAGTTTAAGGCAGTTGAACACCGGGGAGCTGTTTTTT. It codes for CASSLRQLNTGELFF.

This clonotype was detected ten times or more. Being off target in a library aimed at alpha chains, this beta chain has a size of little meaning. V is TRBV11-3 and J is TRBJ2-1, with TRBD2 identical over 7 bases. V lost 3 bases and J lost 8; bases outside the gene matches: 4. Per the germline V gene, CDR1 is SGHNT and CDR2 is YENEEA. This CDR3 is built from 13 residues. Here the CDR3 reads CASSFGLVDEQFF. CDR3 nucleotide sequence: TGTGCCAGCAGCTTCGGACTAGTCGATGAGCAGTTCTTC.

Remarks on this clonotype: This beta chain lies outside the target of a library built for alpha chains; its clone size means little. This rearrangement joins TRBV7-3 to TRBJ2-3; unclear D gene. CDR3 size: 16 residues. The V gene lost 5 bases and the J gene lost 1 base, with 16 bases spanning the gap. Germline V gene lookup returns CDR1 SGHTA and CDR2 FQGTGA. The chain's CDR3 is CASSPGVGGGTDTQYF. The CDR3 DNA follows: TGTGCCAGCAGCCCCGGCGTTGGCGGAGGCACAGATACGCAGTATTTT.

In its sample, this clonotype was seen many times. This beta chain is an off-target read within a library intended for alpha chains, so its frequency means little. V gene TRBV7-2 combines with J gene TRBJ2-1, with D unclear. This CDR3 has 12 amino acids. Germline V gene sequence: CDR1 SGHTA, CDR2 FQGNSA. V lost 5 bases and J 6 bases, leaving 8 bases between the germline ends. The CDR3 reads CASSGRSNEQFF. The CDR3 region has the DNA TGTGCCAGCAGCGGCAGGAGCAATGAGCAGTTCTTC.

This clonotype has at least ten counts. A library prepared for alpha chains yielded this beta chain as an off-target read; its size is of little meaning. The rearrangement joins TRBV4-1 to TRBJ2-7; 7 nucleotides align to TRBD1. This CDR3 has 16 residues. Germline V gene data show CDR1 as MGHRA and CDR2 as YSYEKL. The V segment lost 1 base and the J segment 3 bases; nucleotides outside the gene matches: 9. CDR3 residues: CASSQGRDSSRYEQYF. The CDR3 nucleotides read TGCGCCAGCAGCCAAGGTCGGGACAGTTCACGCTACGAGCAGTACTTC.

This clonotype was observed many times. This beta chain is a stray read from a library made for alpha chains; its abundance is not meaningful. The CDR3 sequence: CASSPTSGSREQYF. The CDR3, as DNA: TGTGCCAGCTCTCCGACTAGCGGGAGTAGGGAGCAGTACTTC. This chain joins TRBV18 and TRBJ2-7; TRBD2 matches at 12 bases. The CDR3 is 14 amino acids. The V gene's germline CDR1 is KGHSH and CDR2 LQKENI. The ends lost 6 bases at V and 7 bases at J; junction bases unmatched: 7.

This clonotype counts as medium-sized. This beta chain is an unintended read in a library built for alpha chains; its size means little. The chain links TRBV20-1 to TRBJ2-3; no firm D call. Germline lookup yields CDR1 DFQATT and CDR2 SNEGSKA (reference sequence). This CDR3 has 12 amino acids. Trimming stripped 1 base from V and 6 bases from J, with 8 bases between. CDR3 DNA: TGCAGTGCTAGAGGGGCATCGGATACGCAGTATTTT. This gives the protein CSARGASDTQYF.

This clonotype was seen at least ten times. This beta chain slipped into a library made for alpha chains as a stray read, so its size is not meaningful. The chain carries TRBV4-1 and TRBJ2-7, with D possibly being TRBD2 (7 bases). CDR1 is MGHRA and CDR2 is YSYEKL in the germline V gene. The CDR3 is 16 residues long. V lost 4 bases and J 3 bases, leaving 19 bases between the germline ends. CDR3 in amino acids: CASSPRTAGGSYEQYF. CDR3 DNA sequence: TGCGCCAGCAGCCCCCGGACAGCCGGCGGGAGCTACGAGCAGTACTTC.

This clonotype was observed many times. This beta chain appears as a stray read in a library generated for alpha chains; its size is not informative. The V call is TRBV12-3 or TRBV12-4, the J call TRBJ2-5, with D uncertain. This CDR3 has 14 amino acids. V was trimmed by 1 base and J by 0 bases, leaving 6 bases between them. The chain's CDR3 is CASSLGQDQETQYF. The CDR3 nucleotides read TGTGCCAGCAGTTTAGGGCAGGACCAAGAGACCCAGTACTTC.

This clonotype was recorded many times. Found in a library prepared for alpha chains, this beta chain is an off-target read, and its abundance has little meaning. The chain combines TRBV5-4 with TRBJ2-7; 10 bases are shared with TRBD2. The CDR3 covers 15 residues. Looked up from germline, CDR1 is SGHNT and CDR2 is YYREEE (reference sequence). With V trimmed by 0 bases and J by 7 bases, 7 bases remained unmatched. CDR3 amino acids: CASSLAGLAGVEQYF. CDR3 DNA: TGTGCCAGCAGCTTGGCCGGGCTAGCGGGAGTGGAGCAGTACTTC.

In its sample, this clonotype was seen many times. Little can be read into the size of this beta chain, an off-target read in a library designed for alpha chains. This chain connects TRBV20-1 to TRBJ1-6; unclear D gene. Per the germline V gene, CDR1 is DFQATT and CDR2 is SNEGSKA (reference sequence). This CDR3 is built from 13 residues. Trimming took off 2 bases at V and 10 bases at J, with 12 bases between the two ends. CDR3 sequence: CSARPVVESPLHF. The CDR3 DNA reads TGCAGTGCTAGACCCGTGGTAGAATCACCCCTCCACTTT.

This clonotype came up once. The library was built for alpha chains, so this beta chain is an off-target read and its size means little. This chain joins TRBV6-1 and TRBJ1-5, with 9 bases aligning to TRBD1. Germline V gene sequence: CDR1 MNHNS, CDR2 SASEGT. The CDR3 has 17 amino acids. The junction had 9 bases not matched to a gene; V was cut back by 3 bases and J by 3 bases. The CDR3 DNA sequence: TGTGCCAGCAGTGAGGGGACAGGGCTTACCTCCAATCAGCCCCAGCATTTT. Protein product: CASSEGTGLTSNQPQHF.

This clonotype came up a few times. This beta chain came through as a stray read in a library set up for alpha chains, and its size says little. This rearrangement joins TRBV5-1 to TRBJ2-5; TRBD2 aligns across 8 bases. Per the germline V gene, CDR1 is SGHRS and CDR2 is YFSETQ. The CDR3 totals 14 residues. V dropped 4 bases and J dropped 5; count of bases not matched to a gene: 7. The CDR3 spells CASSPRAGAETQYF. The DNA of the CDR3 is TGCGCCAGCAGCCCCCGAGCGGGAGCGGAGACCCAGTACTTC.

The sample holds many counts of this clonotype. In a library made to pick up alpha chains, this beta chain is a stray read with a size that means little. The chain links TRBV11-2 to TRBJ2-4, with 13 bases lining up with TRBD2. Germline V gene lookup returns CDR1 SGHAT and CDR2 FQNNGV. This CDR3 is built from 17 residues. The trim removed 5 bases at V and 3 bases at J, leaving 7 bases unmatched. In nucleotides, the CDR3 is TGTGCCAGCAGCCCCGGGACTAGCGGGAAGGGCAAAAACATTCAGTACTTC. This codes for CASSPGTSGKGKNIQYF.

Comment on this clonotype: Germline and junction disagree at one end, which may indicate a read error. This beta chain turned up in a library designed for alpha chains; as an off-target read, its abundance says little. This rearrangement joins TRBV30 to TRBJ2-3, with 8 bases lining up with TRBD2. Germline CDR1 reads GTSNPN; CDR2 reads SVGIG (reference sequence). The CDR3 has 13 amino acids. The CDR3 DNA is TGTGTCTGGAGAGCGGGAGTGGGTGATACGCAGTATTTT. This encodes CVWRAGVGDTQYF.

The table lists this clonotype with many counts. The library was designed around alpha chains, so this beta chain is a stray read whose abundance carries little weight. The genes are TRBV5-1 and TRBJ2-1; D remains unclear. In germline, CDR1 is SGHRS, CDR2 YFSETQ. Trimming cost V 0 bases and J 3 bases, with 7 bases left between them. The CDR3 runs to 14 residues. For the CDR3, the DNA is TGCGCCAGCAGCTTGGTTCCCGGCTACAATGAGCAGTTCTTC. This gives the protein CASSLVPGYNEQFF.